A selection of T cell receptor beta chains follows, all from one sample in a study of T cell responses to AZD1222 COVID-19 vaccine. Assay used: immunoSEQ multiplex PCR; TCRdb lists only in-frame clones, some missing. The sample lists around 130,000 clones; over 90% were seen once. Specimen: peripheral blood, collected on day 0 of AZD1222 vaccination. Receptors were obtained from an adult in good health. CDR3s include the opening cysteine and the closing phenylalanine or tryptophan. A D gene is named only where the DNA matches it firmly. Some rows have no size entry. The others give once, few or many, or a class for an expanded clone.

v_call clone_size d_call cdr3_aa
TRBV7-9 - - CASSLGQGLNQPQHF
TRBV6-5 - - CASSMYSGANVLTF
TRBV25-1 - TRBD1 CASMPDRGWETQYF
TRBV4-3 - TRBD1 CASSHPPGTGAGTTEAFF
TRBV6-5 - - CASSYGGRPNEQFF
TRBV11-2 - - CASSLVRRDWETGNTEAFF
TRBV11-2 - - CASSLGEGYGYTF
TRBV2 once - CASSSLVVQETQYF
TRBV6-5 once - CASSAGEGDYYGYTF
TRBV4-2 - TRBD2 CASSQGLAGVEGTQYF
TRBV5-1 - TRBD2 CASSLMLAGGSSYEQYF
TRBV4-1 - - CASSLEGSGGELFF
TRBV30 - - CAWSVGGGIGGYTF
TRBV12-3/TRBV12-4 - - CASSRRVGELFF
TRBV5-1 - - CASSSRIDNEQFF
TRBV12-3/TRBV12-4 - - CASSLNRGAAFF
TRBV27 - TRBD2 CASSPGLADTQYF
TRBV3-1/TRBV3-2 - TRBD1 CASSQGQGFGEQYF
TRBV2 few - CASRMGPKIQPQHF
TRBV19 - - CASARGTASGELFF